The 25 T cell receptor beta chains in this list originate from one sample, sequenced in a study of molecular identifiers for immune sequencing clone quantification. In TCRdb, the PCR reads were re-called with MiXCR into one record per CDR3 protein. The sample has some 590,000 distinct CDR3 sequences, about 25% seen once; the top ten hold roughly 0.83%. The sequenced sample consisted of naive CD8+ T cells from blood, with Jurkat cell RNA spiked in. Subset reported: FACS-sorted CD8+CD4-CCR7+CD45RA+ naive T cells. The receptors were gathered from a human donor in good health. Some libraries in this study had Jurkat cell RNA spiked in.

The chain carries TRBV6-2 or TRBV6-3 and TRBJ2-5; TRBD1 matches at 7 bases. The CDR3 is made up of 17 amino acids. The V gene's germline CDR1 is MNHEY and CDR2 SVGEGT. Trimming removed 5 bases from V and 3 bases from J; junction bases left unmatched: 15. DNA for the CDR3: TGTGCCAGCAGTCCCTGGACAGGCCCGGCCGCTAAAGAGACCCAGTACTTC. It is translated as CASSPWTGPAAKETQYF.

A word on this clonotype: Here the CDR3 omits its conserved ending phenylalanine or tryptophan, so a read error is the likely source. As DNA, the CDR3 is TGTGCCAGTAGCTCGTTCGGCGCTGAAGCTTTCTCT. It specifies CASSSFGAEAFS. The chain carries TRBV19 and TRBJ1-1; D gene uncertain. V lost 6 bases and J lost 6, with 11 bases in between. Germline V gene lookup returns CDR1 LNHDA and CDR2 SQIVND (reference sequence). This CDR3 spans 12 amino acids.

This clonotype was detected only a few times. V and J are TRBV30 and TRBJ2-2, with unresolved D. The CDR3 covers 13 residues. The V gene lost 4 bases and the J gene lost 5 bases, with 11 bases spanning the gap. CDR1 and CDR2 (germline): GTSNPN, SVGIG (reference sequence). The CDR3 is CAWTPTGTGELFF. The CDR3 DNA reads TGTGCCTGGACTCCTACCGGGACCGGGGAGCTGTTTTTT.

V gene TRBV4-3 combines with J gene TRBJ2-2, with D perhaps matching TRBD2 (6 bases). The germline CDR1 and CDR2 sequences are LGHNA and YSLEER. V lost 0 bases to trimming and J lost 6 bases, with 17 bases between them. The CDR3 consists of 17 residues. The CDR3 loop reads CASSQDAGGIKAGELFF. DNA for the CDR3: TGCGCCAGCAGCCAAGATGCTGGCGGGATTAAGGCCGGGGAGCTGTTTTTT.

This clonotype came up a few times. The chain is built from TRBV19 and TRBJ2-1; 8 bases fit TRBD2. Germline V lookup: CDR1 LNHDA, CDR2 SQIVND (reference sequence). CDR3 length: 15 residues. After removal of 4 bases from V and 3 bases from J, the junction contained 5 bases not matched to a gene. DNA for the CDR3: TGTGCCAGTAGTACCTCCGGGGGGGGCTACAATGAGCAGTTCTTC. Protein product: CASSTSGGGYNEQFF.

In its sample, this clonotype was seen a few times. The chain combines TRBV14 with TRBJ2-1, with TRBD2 identical over 7 bases. The CDR3 runs to 16 residues. Germline CDR1 SGHDN, CDR2 FVKESK. J was trimmed by 0 bases and V by 5 bases; bases with no gene match: 7. The CDR3 coding sequence is TGTGCCAGCAGCGGACTAGTCTTGAGCTCCTACAATGAGCAGTTCTTC. Translating it yields CASSGLVLSSYNEQFF.

This clonotype was observed at least ten times. The CDR3 DNA is TGCGCCAGCAGCCGGAAAACGGGGACTGAGTACCAAGAGACCCAGTACTTC. It codes for CASSRKTGTEYQETQYF. The V and J genes are TRBV4-1 and TRBJ2-5, with a possible D match to TRBD2 (6 bases). Germline-derived CDR1 and CDR2 are MGHRA and YSYEKL. This CDR3 has 17 amino acids. Trimming cost V 4 bases and J 0 bases, with 18 bases left between them.

Only a few counts were recorded for this clonotype. This sequence joins TRBV4-3 and TRBJ1-4; a weak D match, TRBD1 (5 bases). Germline-derived CDR1 and CDR2 are LGHNA and YSLEER. The V gene lost 5 bases and the J gene lost 5 bases, with 24 bases spanning the gap. The CDR3 totals 18 residues. The CDR3: CASSSSGTVVPSNEKLFF. The CDR3 DNA follows: TGCGCCAGCAGCTCGTCCGGGACCGTTGTACCGAGCAATGAAAAACTGTTTTTT.

This chain joins TRBV27 and TRBJ2-7; possibly TRBD1 for D (6 bases). The germline V and J ends were trimmed by 6 bases and 4 bases, with 22 bases remaining between them. In germline, CDR1 is MNHEY, CDR2 SMNVEV (reference sequence). The CDR3 has 16 residues. CDR3 nucleotide sequence: TGTGCCAGCAGCATAATGGATGCAGGACAGCATTACGAGCAGTACTTC. Translated, it gives CASSIMDAGQHYEQYF.

There are many counts of this clonotype. The rearrangement joins TRBV7-9 to TRBJ1-1; 7 nucleotides align to TRBD1. CDR1 SEHNR and CDR2 FQNEAQ come from the germline V gene (reference sequence). J gave up 11 bases and V 4 bases, and 10 bases lay outside the gene matches. This CDR3 comprises 13 residues. The CDR3 nucleotides read TGTGCCAGCAGCTCGGAGACAGGGACATTGGCTTTCTTT. Encoded protein: CASSSETGTLAFF. Complete variable domain (other parts from reference TRBV7-9 and TRBJ1-1): DTGVSQNPRHKITKRGQNVTFRCDPISEHNRLYWYRQTLGQGPEFLTYFQNEAQLEKSRLLSDRFSAERPKGSFSTLEIQRTEQGDSAMYLCASSSETGTLAFFGQGTRLTVV.

The chain carries TRBV28 and TRBJ2-3, with 10 bases identical to TRBD2. This CDR3 has 15 residues. V lost 6 bases, J lost 5 bases, and 8 bases stayed unmatched. Germline V gene sequence: CDR1 MDHEN, CDR2 SYDVKM. The CDR3 is CASRLGLALGDTQYF. In DNA, the CDR3 is TGTGCCAGCAGATTGGGACTAGCGCTGGGAGATACGCAGTATTTT.

Points on this clonotype: A much larger clone differs from this one at a single base, so this may be a read error. The chain carries TRBV5-6 and TRBJ2-2, with D hard to call. The germline CDR1 and CDR2 sequences are SGHDT and YYEEEE. The germline V and J ends were trimmed by 5 bases and 1 base, with 12 bases remaining between them. The CDR3 sequence is 15 residues long. CDR3 bases: TGTGCCAGCAGACAAAGAAACAGGAACACCGGGGAGCTGTTTTTT. Its protein product is CASRQRNRNTGELFF. Looking up the rest from reference TRBV5-6 and TRBJ2-2 gives the full variable domain: DAGVTQSPTHLIKTRGQQVTLRCSPKSGHDTVSWYQQALGQGPQFIFQYYEEEERQRGNFPDRFSGHQFPNYSSELNVNALLLGDSALYLCASRQRNRNTGELFFGEGSRLTVL.

J is TRBJ1-4 and V is TRBV11-2; 9 bases are a match to TRBD1. V gave up 7 bases and J gave up 10 bases; unmatched junction bases: 10. The CDR3 loop spans 14 amino acids. Looked up from germline, CDR1 is SGHAT and CDR2 is FQNNGV. Written as DNA, the CDR3 is TGTGCCAGCACCACCGGGACAGGGTCTGCAAAACTGTTTTTT. It is translated as CASTTGTGSAKLFF.

Comment on this clonotype: Germline is not matched at one junction end, which may reflect a read error. This sequence joins TRBV7-2 and TRBJ2-7; TRBD1 matches 7 bases. The germline V gene has CDR1 SGHTA and CDR2 FQGNSA. The CDR3 runs to 13 residues. In DNA, the CDR3 is TGTGCCACCCTAGACAGGGAATCCTACGCGCAGTACTTC. It translates to CATLDRESYAQYF.

This clonotype was observed many times. The rearrangement uses TRBV20-1 and TRBJ1-1, with D tentatively TRBD1 (6 bases). The V end lost 5 bases, the J end lost 0 bases, and 16 bases lay between the germline ends. Germline-derived CDR1 and CDR2 are DFQATT and SNEGSKA (reference sequence). This CDR3 has 15 amino acids. The CDR3 DNA is TGCAGTGCTCCCTCGTCTAGGGGGATGAACACTGAAGCTTTCTTT. Its protein product is CSAPSSRGMNTEAFF.

This clonotype appeared many times. The rearrangement uses TRBV9 and TRBJ1-5; D not resolved. V was pared by 0 bases and J by 6 bases, with 7 bases between. In germline, CDR1 is SGDLS, CDR2 YYNGEE. CDR3 length: 13 amino acids. CDR3 sequence: CASSVGMGQPQHF. For the CDR3, the DNA is TGTGCCAGCAGCGTAGGAATGGGTCAGCCCCAGCATTTT.

In its sample, this clonotype was seen once. The gene calls are TRBV30 and TRBJ2-3, with 7 bases that match TRBD2. Trimming took 3 bases from V and 2 from J; bases not matched to a gene: 8. Germline values: CDR1 GTSNPN, CDR2 SVGIG (reference sequence). The CDR3 has 15 residues. CDR3 protein: CAWRGLADPTDTQYF. The CDR3, as DNA: TGTGCCTGGAGAGGCCTAGCGGATCCCACAGATACGCAGTATTTT.

The rearrangement joins TRBV6-5 to TRBJ2-5; 11 nucleotides agree with TRBD2. Germline CDR1 and CDR2: MNHEY and SVGAGI. V lost 5 bases and J lost 2; bases outside the gene matches: 7. The CDR3 is 16 amino acids. The CDR3 region is CASSLTSGGPQETQYF. The CDR3, as DNA: TGTGCCAGCAGTCTAACTAGCGGGGGACCGCAAGAGACCCAGTACTTC.

For this clonotype: Mismatch with germline at one junction end may stem from a read error. This rearrangement joins TRBV4-3 to TRBJ1-1, with 9 bases aligning to TRBD1. In germline, CDR1 is LGHNA, CDR2 YSLEER. The CDR3 has 15 amino acids. CDR3 residues: CASSQDDRGNTEALF. The CDR3 DNA sequence: TGCGCCAGCAGCCAAGATGACAGGGGGAACACTGAAGCTCTCTTT.

This clonotype was detected many times. V gene TRBV28 combines with J gene TRBJ2-7; D is ambiguous. The CDR3 runs 11 residues. Germline V gene lookup returns CDR1 MDHEN and CDR2 SYDVKM. The V end was cut by 7 bases, the J end by 6 bases, with 10 bases between. Written as DNA, the CDR3 is TGTGCCAGCACCAAACCGGGCGAGCAGTACTTC. Its translation is CASTKPGEQYF.

In regard to this clonotype: A much larger clone lies a single base off, so this may be a read error. The gene calls are TRBV20-1 and TRBJ2-7; the match to TRBD1 covers 10 bases. The CDR3 covers 14 residues. Germline assignment: CDR1 DFQATT and CDR2 SNEGSKA (reference sequence). The CDR3 here is CRASDRDRGYEQYF. CDR3 DNA sequence: TGCAGAGCTAGCGACCGGGACAGGGGTTACGAGCAGTACTTC.

J is TRBJ2-7 and V is TRBV11-3, with TRBD1 identical over 7 bases. V lost 8 bases and J lost 2; bases outside the gene matches: 9. The CDR3 is 14 amino acids. The germline V gene has CDR1 SGHNT and CDR2 YENEEA. The CDR3 nucleotides are TGTGCCAGCCGCGCCCAGGGACAGCCCTACGAGCAGTACTTC. Residues: CASRAQGQPYEQYF.

As DNA, the CDR3 is TGTGCCAGCAGTTTATTGAGTCTAGCGGGGGTTAGCGAGCAGTACTTC. This codes for CASSLLSLAGVSEQYF. The chain links TRBV27 to TRBJ2-7; 10 nucleotides match TRBD2. This CDR3 comprises 16 residues. Trimming took 1 base from V and 6 from J; bases not matched to a gene: 9. CDR1 MNHEY and CDR2 SMNVEV come from the germline V gene (reference sequence).

There are many counts of this clonotype. This chain uses TRBV14 with TRBJ1-1, with 7 bases lining up with TRBD1. The germline V gene encodes CDR1 SGHDN and CDR2 FVKESK. Losses at the gene ends were 2 bases for V and 4 bases for J; bases not matched to a gene: 13. The CDR3 is made up of 17 amino acids. The CDR3 region is CASSQLQGLDLGTEAFF. As DNA, the CDR3 is TGTGCCAGCAGCCAACTACAGGGGCTGGATCTAGGCACTGAAGCTTTCTTT.

As to this clonotype: A much more abundant neighbour one base away suggests this may be a read error. The chain links TRBV4-3 to TRBJ2-5, with D perhaps being TRBD1 or TRBD2 (5 bases each). V dropped 1 base and J dropped 7 bases, with 16 bases sitting between them. Germline-derived CDR1 and CDR2 are LGHNA and YSLEER. The CDR3 sequence is 15 residues long. CDR3 bases: TGCGCCAGCAGCCAAGCTCCATCCGGGGCCGGGACCCAGTACTTC. Translation gives CASSQAPSGAGTQYF.